This T cell receptor beta chain was sequenced for a study of shared clonotypes between healthy human individuals. The junction had 6 bases not matched to a gene; V was cut back by 6 bases and J by 4 bases. Germline V gene sequence: CDR1 MNHEY, CDR2 SMNVEV (reference sequence). The CDR3 length is 14 residues. Each donor was a Caucasian adult residing in Nashville, Tennessee. The assay was run at deep level. Among the unsorted PBMC samples, replicate PCRs used around 280 ng DNA, 25,000 to 30,000 T cell genomes. In the original processing: Filtering differed because ImmunoSEQ produced junction-only sequences that carried no quality scores. This table comes from immunoSEQ multiplex PCR, and its TCRdb copy is limited to in-frame clones, with some not included. The DNA gave D and trimming, while V, J and clone size come from that table. The sample has fewer than 550,000 clones, about three quarters seen once.

A note on this clone: This specimen includes other DNA sequences encoding the same CDR3.

The TCR was taken from a woman in her thirties or forties in good health. Some clones in this sample may be carry-over from other donors' samples. The sample comprised PBMCs. This sequence joins TRBV27 and TRBJ2-7; 10 bases agree with TRBD1. The chain's CDR3 is CASSSGQGRYEQYF. CDR3 nucleotide sequence: TGTGCCAGCAGCTCGGGACAGGGGAGGTACGAGCAGTACTTC.